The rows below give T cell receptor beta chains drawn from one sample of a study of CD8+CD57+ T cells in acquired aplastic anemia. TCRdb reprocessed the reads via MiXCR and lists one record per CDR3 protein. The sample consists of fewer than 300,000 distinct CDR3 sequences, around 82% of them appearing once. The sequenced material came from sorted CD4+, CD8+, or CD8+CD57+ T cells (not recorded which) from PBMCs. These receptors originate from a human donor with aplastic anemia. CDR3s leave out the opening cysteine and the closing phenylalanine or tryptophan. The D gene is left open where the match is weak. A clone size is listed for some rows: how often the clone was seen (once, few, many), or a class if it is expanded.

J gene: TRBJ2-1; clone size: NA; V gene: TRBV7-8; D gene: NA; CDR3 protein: ASSYGQQTYNQQF
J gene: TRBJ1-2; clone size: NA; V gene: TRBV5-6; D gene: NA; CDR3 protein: ASSLTGAERFLGYT
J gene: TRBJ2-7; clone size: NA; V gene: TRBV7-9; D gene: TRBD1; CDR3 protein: AGQGARDEQY
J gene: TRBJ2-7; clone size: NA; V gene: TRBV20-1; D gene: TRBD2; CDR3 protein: SITSGGIYEQY
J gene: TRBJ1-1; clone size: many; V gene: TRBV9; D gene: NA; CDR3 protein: ASSVEGRQAYTEAF
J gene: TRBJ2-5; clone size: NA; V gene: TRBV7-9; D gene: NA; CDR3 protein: ASSLGTGELILD
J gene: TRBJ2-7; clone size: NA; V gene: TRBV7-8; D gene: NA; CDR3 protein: ASSLSMAYEQY
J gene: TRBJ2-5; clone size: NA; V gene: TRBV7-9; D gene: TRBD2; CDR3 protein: ASSLGLGGETQY
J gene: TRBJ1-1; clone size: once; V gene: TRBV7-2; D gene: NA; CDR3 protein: ASSVDEQYVGPGF
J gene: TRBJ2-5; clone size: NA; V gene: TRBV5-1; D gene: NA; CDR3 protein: ATSMSSRQETQY
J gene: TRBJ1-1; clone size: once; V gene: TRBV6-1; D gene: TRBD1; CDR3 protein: ASSRDRGMNTEAF
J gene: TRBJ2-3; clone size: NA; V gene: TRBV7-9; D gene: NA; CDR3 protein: ASSPAGRFAEQ
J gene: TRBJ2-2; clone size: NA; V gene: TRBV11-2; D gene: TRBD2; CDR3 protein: ASSISQGLGISGELF
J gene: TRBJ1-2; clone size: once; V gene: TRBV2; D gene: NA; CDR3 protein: ASSDGGADGYF
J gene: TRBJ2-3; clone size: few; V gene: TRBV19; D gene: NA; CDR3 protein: ASSIARGPYKQH
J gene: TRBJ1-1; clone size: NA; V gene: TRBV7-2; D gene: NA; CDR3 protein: ASSLALTTNTESF
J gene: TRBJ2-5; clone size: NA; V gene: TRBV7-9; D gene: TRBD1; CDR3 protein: AGQGGRETQNFG
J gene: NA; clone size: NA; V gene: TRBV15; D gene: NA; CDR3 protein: ATSDQGGTDTQY
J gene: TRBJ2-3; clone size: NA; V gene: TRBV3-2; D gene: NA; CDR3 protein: ASRQRGTDTQY
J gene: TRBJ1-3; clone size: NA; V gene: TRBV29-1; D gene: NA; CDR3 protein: SVERGRGGNTIY
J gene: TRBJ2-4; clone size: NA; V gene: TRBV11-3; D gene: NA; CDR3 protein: ASGLDRKVQY
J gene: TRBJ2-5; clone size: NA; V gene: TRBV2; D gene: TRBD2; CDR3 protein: ASSQTSGGLQETQY
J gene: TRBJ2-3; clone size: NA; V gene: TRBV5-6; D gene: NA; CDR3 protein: ASSSRDTDTQY
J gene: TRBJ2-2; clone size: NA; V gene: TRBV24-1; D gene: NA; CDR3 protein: ATLAGDTDTLF
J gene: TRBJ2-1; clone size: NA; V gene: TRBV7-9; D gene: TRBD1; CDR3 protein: AGQGARDAQF
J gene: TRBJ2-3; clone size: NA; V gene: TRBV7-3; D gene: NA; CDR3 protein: ASGVGGTPNQY
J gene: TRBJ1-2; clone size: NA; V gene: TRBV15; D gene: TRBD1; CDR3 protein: ATSSSGQGRVGYT
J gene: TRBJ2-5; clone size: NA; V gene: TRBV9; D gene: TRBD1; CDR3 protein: ASSVGGTGLTYEY
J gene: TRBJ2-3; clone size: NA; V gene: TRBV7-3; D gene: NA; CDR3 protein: ASSLGSNSQY
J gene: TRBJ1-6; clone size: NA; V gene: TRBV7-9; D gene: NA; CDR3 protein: ASSLAEGPDTQHLH
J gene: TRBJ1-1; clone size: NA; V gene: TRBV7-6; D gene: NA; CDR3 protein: ASSLDLRAKTEAF
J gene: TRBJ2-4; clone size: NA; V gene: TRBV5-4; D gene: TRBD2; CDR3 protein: ASSFTSEVGSAKNIQY
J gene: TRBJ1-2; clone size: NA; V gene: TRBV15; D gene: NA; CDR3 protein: ATSRARTNYGYT
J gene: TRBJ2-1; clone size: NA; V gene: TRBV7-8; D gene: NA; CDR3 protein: ASSHGDGNYHDGQF
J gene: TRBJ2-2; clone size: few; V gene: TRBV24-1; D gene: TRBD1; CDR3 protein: ATSDLWTGGLSGELF
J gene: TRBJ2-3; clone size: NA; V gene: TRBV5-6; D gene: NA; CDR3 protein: ASSLGVSASSTDTQY
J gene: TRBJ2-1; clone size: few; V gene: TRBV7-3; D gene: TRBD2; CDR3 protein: ASSYERSGGSDEQF
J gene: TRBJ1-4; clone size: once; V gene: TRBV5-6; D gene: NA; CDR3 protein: ASSFTGANNEKLF
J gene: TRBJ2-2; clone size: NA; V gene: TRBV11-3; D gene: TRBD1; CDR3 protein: ASSSGQNKLF
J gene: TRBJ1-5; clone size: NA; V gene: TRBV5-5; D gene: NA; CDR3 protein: ACSLSSNQPQH
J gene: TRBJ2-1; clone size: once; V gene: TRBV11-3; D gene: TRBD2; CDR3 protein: ARSLAGGHGQDEQF
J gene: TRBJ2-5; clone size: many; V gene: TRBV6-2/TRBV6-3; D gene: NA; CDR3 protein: ASSWTNQETQY
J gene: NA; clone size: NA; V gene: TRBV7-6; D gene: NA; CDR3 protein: ASSHGGTYEQY
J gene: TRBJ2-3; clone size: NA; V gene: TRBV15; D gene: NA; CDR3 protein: ASGGRGLDTEY
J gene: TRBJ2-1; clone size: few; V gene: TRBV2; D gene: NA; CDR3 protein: ASRQGVAGSLS
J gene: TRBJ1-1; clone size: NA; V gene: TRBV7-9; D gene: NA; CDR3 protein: ASSLEVRGGADVF